This record covers a single TCR beta chain. Germline V gives CDR1 SGHKS, CDR2 YYEKEE (reference sequence). Unmatched junction bases numbered 11, after V lost 3 bases and J lost 7 bases. The CDR3 runs 15 residues. The data derive from a study of T cell responses to AZD1222 COVID-19 vaccine. Libraries were prepared by immunoSEQ multiplex PCR; TCRdb keeps only in-frame clonotypes and omits some of them. Here the sample spans approximately 150,000 clones, over 90% being singletons. This chain joins TRBV5-5 and TRBJ1-2; the match to TRBD1 covers 8 bases. The receptor was isolated from an adult in good health. Sequenced here: peripheral blood, sampled on day 0 of MenACWY control vaccination. The CDR3 loop is CASSSAGRGLGGYTF. The CDR3 nucleotides read TGTGCCAGCAGCTCCGCCGGCAGGGGGCTGGGTGGCTACACCTTC.